The present T cell receptor (beta chain) was sequenced within a study of cytomegalovirus exposure and HLA in healthy donors. Findings and limits, study-wide: A later analysis found TCR association rates differed by HLA locus, highest for DRB1 and lowest for HLA-C. Another analysis was done later, and it associated approximately 15,000 TCR beta sequences with HLA alleles at 0.05 false discovery rate. With high specificity and sensitivity, the classifier reportedly diagnosed cytomegalovirus status.

This clone has only one observation. What it recognizes is unknown. The PCR contained 60 Vbeta and 13 Jbeta primers. Using immunoSEQ multiplex PCR, the repertoire was profiled, and TCRdb retains in-frame clones only, with some absent. The sample lists about 200,000 clones, almost 80% occurring once. The sample comprised PBMCs. This clonotype was sampled from a male donor in good health and CMV-seronegative.

This CDR3 is CASSEASPNQPQHF. As DNA, the CDR3 is TGTGCCAGCAGTGAAGCGTCCCCTAATCAGCCCCAGCATTTT. J is TRBJ1-5 and V is TRBV2; D not certain. Germline CDR1 and CDR2: SNHLY and FYNNEI. The CDR3 runs 14 residues. The V end was cut by 0 bases, the J end by 4 bases, with 7 bases between. The full variable domain, rest sourced from reference TRBV2 and TRBJ1-5, is EPEVTQTPSHQVTQMGQEVILRCVPISNHLYFYWYRQILGQKVEFLVSFYNNEISEKSEIFDDQFSVERPDGSNFTLKIRSTKLEDSAMYFCASSEASPNQPQHFGDGTRLSIL.